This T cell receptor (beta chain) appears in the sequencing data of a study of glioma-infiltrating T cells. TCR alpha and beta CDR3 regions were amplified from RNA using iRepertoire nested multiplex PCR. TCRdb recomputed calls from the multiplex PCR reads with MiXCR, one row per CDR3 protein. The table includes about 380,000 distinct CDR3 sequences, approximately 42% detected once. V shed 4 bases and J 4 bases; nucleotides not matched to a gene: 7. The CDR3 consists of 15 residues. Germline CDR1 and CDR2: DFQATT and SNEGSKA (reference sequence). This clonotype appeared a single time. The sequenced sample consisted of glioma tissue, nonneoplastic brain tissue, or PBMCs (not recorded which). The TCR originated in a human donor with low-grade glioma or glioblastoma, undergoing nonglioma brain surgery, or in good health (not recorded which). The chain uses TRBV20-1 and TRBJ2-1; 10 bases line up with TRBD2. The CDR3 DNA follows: TGCAGTGCTACCGCTAGCGGGAGCGGTTACAATGAGCAGTTCTTC. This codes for CSATASGSGYNEQFF.